The 26 T cell receptor beta chains below come from one sample, sequenced in a study of T cell changes during pregnancy in multiple sclerosis. Measured with immunoSEQ multiplex PCR; TCRdb has only the in-frame clones, and not every one. The table shows tens of thousands of clones, with about 90% occurring only once. The material was CD4+ T cells from peripheral blood mononuclear cells, obtained in the second trimester of pregnancy. These receptors originate from a female donor with multiple sclerosis, enrolled in a pregnancy study.

The chain combines TRBV7-9 with TRBJ2-7; tentative D call: TRBD1 (5 bases). This CDR3 has 17 residues. Trimming stripped 5 bases from V and 1 base from J, with 21 bases between. From germline, CDR1 is SEHNR and CDR2 FQNEAQ (reference sequence). In DNA, the CDR3 is TGTGCCAGCAGCCCCTTCGCATGGGCAGGGTCTTCCTACGAGCAGTACTTC. Residues: CASSPFAWAGSSYEQYF.

This chain uses TRBV6-6 with TRBJ2-7, with 8 bases aligning to TRBD1. Losses at the gene ends were 6 bases for V and 3 bases for J; bases not matched to a gene: 7. Looked up from germline, CDR1 is MNHNY and CDR2 is SVGAGI (reference sequence). There are 14 residues in the CDR3. In nucleotides, the CDR3 is TGTGCCAGCAGGGGGGCAGGGGGCCTCTACGAGCAGTACTTC. This translates into CASRGAGGLYEQYF.

The chain combines TRBV27 with TRBJ2-1; possibly TRBD2 for D (6 bases). Germline assignment: CDR1 MNHEY and CDR2 SMNVEV (reference sequence). The CDR3 has 16 residues. Trimming left V 0 bases short and J 2 bases short, with 11 bases between. CDR3 sequence (DNA): TGTGCCAGCAGTTTATCGACGGGAGTGGCCTACAATGAGCAGTTCTTC. As protein: CASSLSTGVAYNEQFF.

For the CDR3, the DNA is TGTGCCAGCAGCTTGAGTGGGGCAGAAGAGACCCAGTACTTC. It translates to CASSLSGAEETQYF. The J gene is TRBJ2-5, the V gene TRBV5-6; D is perhaps TRBD1 (5 bases). CDR3 length equals 14 residues. Per the germline V gene, CDR1 is SGHDT and CDR2 is YYEEEE. Between the trimmed V and J ends, which lost 1 base and 3 bases, there was a span of 10 bases.

The table lists this clone with a count of one. The chain recombines TRBV25-1 with TRBJ2-3; D not resolved. CDR1 MGHDK and CDR2 SYGVNS come from the germline V gene. This CDR3 has 14 amino acids. Trimming removed 6 bases from V and 2 bases from J, with 12 bases in between. CDR3 sequence: CASRTRHDTDTQYF. The CDR3 DNA reads as TGTGCCAGCAGGACACGCCACGACACAGATACGCAGTATTTT.

V gene TRBV19 combines with J gene TRBJ2-5; 14 positions agree with TRBD2. In germline, CDR1 is LNHDA, CDR2 SQIVND (reference sequence). J lost 0 bases, V lost 6 bases, and 3 bases had no gene match. The CDR3 has 16 residues. As DNA, the CDR3 is TGTGCCAGTAGAAGGACTAGCGGGAGGTACCAAGAGACCCAGTACTTC. It specifies CASRRTSGRYQETQYF.

The chain links TRBV11-2 to TRBJ2-5; 7 nucleotides align to TRBD2. The CDR3 is 17 residues long. Trimming removed 1 base from V and 0 bases from J; junction bases left unmatched: 8. Germline V CDR1 and CDR2: SGHAT, FQNNGV. This CDR3 is CASSLGISGVNQETQYF. CDR3 DNA sequence: TGTGCCAGCAGCTTAGGTATAAGCGGGGTAAACCAAGAGACCCAGTACTTC.

This clone was seen a handful of times. J is TRBJ1-1 and V is TRBV27; no reliable D call. The V and J ends lost 3 bases and 1 base respectively, with 9 bases between them. This CDR3 comprises 14 residues. Germline V lookup: CDR1 MNHEY, CDR2 SMNVEV (reference sequence). The CDR3 DNA sequence: TGTGCCAGCAGTTTTAGCTCCACGAACACTGAAGCTTTCTTT. This encodes CASSFSSTNTEAFF.

The chain is built from TRBV7-9 and TRBJ2-3; D uncertain. The CDR3 sequence is 13 residues long. Germline V gene sequence: CDR1 SEHNR, CDR2 FQNEAQ (reference sequence). Deletions cut 1 base from V and 5 bases from J, with 7 bases between. This CDR3 reads CASSLGREDTQYF. CDR3 nucleotides: TGTGCCAGCAGCTTAGGAAGAGAAGATACGCAGTATTTT.

The CDR3, as DNA: TGTGCCAGCAGGTCGACTAGCGGTCCCTACGAGCAGTACTTC. This translates into CASRSTSGPYEQYF. This chain connects TRBV6-5 to TRBJ2-7, with TRBD2 identical over 9 bases. This CDR3 has 14 amino acids. Germline loops: CDR1 MNHEY, CDR2 SVGAGI. Trimming at V came to 6 bases and at J to 2 bases, leaving 5 bases not matched to a gene.

CDR3 loop: CSAAAAPGQGENIQYF. CDR3 bases: TGCAGCGCCGCCGCTGCTCCGGGACAGGGTGAAAACATTCAGTACTTC. The chain joins TRBV29-1 to TRBJ2-4, with 9 bases lining up with TRBD1. CDR3 length: 16 amino acids. Unmatched junction bases numbered 15, after V lost 7 bases and J lost 5 bases. Germline V gives CDR1 SQVTM, CDR2 ANQGSEA. Using reference TRBV29-1 and TRBJ2-4 for the parts outside the CDR3, the full variable domain is SAVISQKPSRDICQRGTSLTIQCQVDSQVTMMFWYRQQPGQSLTLIATANQGSEATYESGFVIDKFPISRPNLTFSTLTVSNMSPEDSSIYLCSAAAAPGQGENIQYFGAGTRLSVL.

V is TRBV19 and J is TRBJ2-1, with 7 nucleotides matching TRBD2. J gave up 5 bases and V 5 bases, and 9 bases lay outside the gene matches. This CDR3 contains 15 residues. Per the germline V gene, CDR1 is LNHDA and CDR2 is SQIVND (reference sequence). The CDR3: CASSRDYRRHNEQFF. In nucleotides, the CDR3 is TGTGCCAGTAGTCGGGACTACCGTCGACACAATGAGCAGTTCTTC. The full variable domain, rest sourced from reference TRBV19 and TRBJ2-1, is DGGITQSPKYLFRKEGQNVTLSCEQNLNHDAMYWYRQDPGQGLRLIYYSQIVNDFQKGDIAEGYSVSREKKESFPLTVTSAQKNPTAFYLCASSRDYRRHNEQFFGPGTRLTVL.

This sequence joins TRBV5-4 and TRBJ2-1, with TRBD2 matching 12 bases. Germline CDR1 reads SGHNT; CDR2 reads YYREEE (reference sequence). Trimming at V came to 4 bases and at J to 7 bases, leaving 6 bases not matched to a gene. The CDR3 spans 15 residues. The CDR3: CASSRGLAGGNEQFF. In DNA form, the CDR3 reads TGTGCCAGCAGCCGGGGGCTAGCGGGAGGGAATGAGCAGTTCTTC.

The chain carries TRBV6-6 and TRBJ1-2; no definite D call. The CDR3 has 15 residues. CDR1 is MNHNY and CDR2 is SVGAGI in the germline V gene (reference sequence). V shed 2 bases and J shed 4 bases, with 14 bases lying between them. For the CDR3, the DNA is TGTGCCAGCAGTTACCTAGGCGGAGGAGGCTATGGCTACACCTTC. Amino acid sequence: CASSYLGGGGYGYTF.

Points on this clone: Other DNA sequences in this specimen translate into the identical CDR3. This sequence joins TRBV5-1 and TRBJ2-3; possible D gene TRBD1, 6 bases. Germline V gene data show CDR1 as SGHRS and CDR2 as YFSETQ. V dropped 0 bases and J dropped 1 base, with 6 bases sitting between them. The CDR3 sequence is 14 residues long. The CDR3 region has the DNA TGCGCCAGCAGCTTGGCAGGGGGCACAGATACGCAGTATTTT. Its translation is CASSLAGGTDTQYF.

The chain joins TRBV2 to TRBJ2-7, with TRBD2 matching 7 bases. CDR3 length equals 14 residues. Losses at the gene ends were 7 bases for V and 1 base for J; bases not matched to a gene: 7. Germline V lookup: CDR1 SNHLY, CDR2 FYNNEI. CDR3 in DNA: TGTGCCAGCACAGCGGGACTGGATTCCTACGAGCAGTACTTC. Translation gives CASTAGLDSYEQYF.

The chain has TRBV2 and TRBJ2-2, with D perhaps TRBD1 (6 bases). The CDR3 totals 15 residues. CDR1 and CDR2 from the germline V gene are SNHLY and FYNNEI. Trimming shortened V by 2 bases and J by 5 bases, and 12 bases separated the two germline ends. CDR3 protein: CASSERIQGTGELFF. DNA for the CDR3: TGTGCCAGCAGTGAAAGGATCCAGGGGACCGGGGAGCTGTTTTTT.

This rearrangement joins TRBV30 to TRBJ1-2; the D is unclear. The CDR3 is 13 residues long. The germline gives CDR1 GTSNPN, CDR2 SVGIG (reference sequence). V lost 2 bases to trimming and J lost 4 bases, with 11 bases between them. The CDR3 sequence is CAWSPGDGYGYTF. Here the CDR3 DNA reads TGTGCCTGGAGTCCCGGGGATGGCTATGGCTACACCTTC.

CDR3 sequence reads: CASRSDRGQSLNTEAFF. CDR3 DNA sequence: TGTGCCAGCAGGTCTGACAGGGGGCAGAGTCTGAACACTGAAGCTTTCTTT. The chain carries TRBV27 and TRBJ1-1; TRBD1 agrees at 10 bases. V gave up 6 bases and J gave up 0 bases; unmatched junction bases: 10. CDR1 and CDR2 (germline): MNHEY, SMNVEV (reference sequence). The CDR3 extends over 17 amino acids.

The chain combines TRBV19 with TRBJ2-1; TRBD2 is a possible D gene (6 bases). The ends were cut back, 0 bases at V and 9 bases at J, with 12 bases in the middle. The CDR3 runs 14 residues. Germline assignment: CDR1 LNHDA and CDR2 SQIVND (reference sequence). CDR3 protein: CASSIDRRVREQFF. The CDR3 DNA reads as TGTGCCAGTAGTATAGATCGGAGGGTACGTGAGCAGTTCTTC.

This chain uses TRBV5-6 with TRBJ2-5; unclear D gene. The CDR3 runs to 12 residues. V was trimmed by 2 bases and J by 2 bases, leaving 4 bases between them. Germline CDR1 SGHDT, CDR2 YYEEEE. CDR3: CASSLAQETQYF. CDR3 bases: TGTGCCAGCAGCTTAGCGCAAGAGACCCAGTACTTC.

The chain has TRBV5-6 and TRBJ1-2, with 10 bases aligning to TRBD1. V lost 4 bases, J lost 8 bases, and 5 bases stayed unmatched. The CDR3 has 13 residues. Germline-derived CDR1 and CDR2 are SGHDT and YYEEEE. DNA of the CDR3: TGTGCCAGCAGCCGACAGGGGGCCCGGGGCTACACCTTC. This codes for CASSRQGARGYTF.

The chain uses TRBV7-6 and TRBJ2-3; TRBD2 is a possible D gene (5 bases). The germline V and J ends were trimmed by 6 bases and 0 bases, with 13 bases remaining between them. There are 15 residues in the CDR3. The germline V gene encodes CDR1 SGHVS and CDR2 FNYEAQ. In DNA form, the CDR3 reads TGTGCCAGCAGTTCCACTAGGCAGAGCACAGATACGCAGTATTTT. Protein: CASSSTRQSTDTQYF.

The V gene is TRBV6-6, the J gene TRBJ2-5, with TRBD2 as a possible D gene (5 bases). Looked up from germline, CDR1 is MNHNY and CDR2 is SVGAGI (reference sequence). Trimming removed 11 bases at V and 4 bases at J, with 5 bases between. This CDR3 has 9 residues. DNA for the CDR3: TGTGCCGCGGGAGAGACCCAGTACTTC. This codes for CAAGETQYF.

The J gene is TRBJ2-4, the V gene TRBV27, with no clear D. The CDR3 is 10 residues long. Per the germline V gene, CDR1 is MNHEY and CDR2 is SMNVEV (reference sequence). Between the trimmed V and J ends, which lost 9 bases and 6 bases, there was a span of 6 bases. CDR3 nucleotides: TGTGCCAGTCCCGTAAACATTCAGTACTTC. Protein sequence: CASPVNIQYF.

V and J are TRBV7-3 and TRBJ2-5; D may be TRBD1 (6 bases). Per the germline V gene, CDR1 is SGHTA and CDR2 is FQGTGA. The length of the CDR3 is 14 residues. V was trimmed by 1 base and J by 7 bases, leaving 13 bases between them. Here the CDR3 reads CASSLRQGKGTQYF. The CDR3 DNA is TGTGCCAGCAGCTTAAGGCAGGGGAAAGGGACCCAGTACTTC.